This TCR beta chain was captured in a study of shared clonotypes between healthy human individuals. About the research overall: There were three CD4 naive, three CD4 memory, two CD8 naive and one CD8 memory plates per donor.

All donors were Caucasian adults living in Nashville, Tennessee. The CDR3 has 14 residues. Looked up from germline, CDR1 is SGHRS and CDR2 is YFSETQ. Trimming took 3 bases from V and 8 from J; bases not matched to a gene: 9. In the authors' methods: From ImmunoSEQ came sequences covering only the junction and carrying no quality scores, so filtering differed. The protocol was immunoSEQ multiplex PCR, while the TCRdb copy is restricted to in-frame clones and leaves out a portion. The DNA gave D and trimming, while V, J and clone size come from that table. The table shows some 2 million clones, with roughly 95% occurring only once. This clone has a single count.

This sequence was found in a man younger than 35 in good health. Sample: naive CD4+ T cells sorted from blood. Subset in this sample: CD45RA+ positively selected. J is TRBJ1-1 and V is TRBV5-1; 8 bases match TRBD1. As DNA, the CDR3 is TGCGCCAGCAGCTCGGGACAGGTAGATTGGGAAGCTTTCTTT. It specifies CASSSGQVDWEAFF.